Each of the 2 T cell receptor beta chains below was sequenced from the same sample in a study of T cell repertoires in cytomegalovirus infection. TCRdb redid the calling of the reads with MiXCR, one entry per CDR3 protein. This table holds more than 110,000 distinct CDR3 sequences, around 32% found once. Antigens of these TCRs are unknown. The specimen was CD8+ T cells from cultured PBMCs, collected from culture after CMV antigen stimulation. Receptors originate from a human donor in good health (CMV status not recorded). Some clones in this sample may be carry-over from other donors' samples.

The chain's CDR3 is CASNTTIITSGGHNEQFF. The CDR3 DNA follows: TGTGCCAGTAATACCACCATCATCACTAGCGGAGGCCACAATGAGCAGTTCTTC. This chain connects TRBV19 to TRBJ2-1, with 8 bases matching TRBD2. The CDR3 spans 18 residues. V gave up 7 bases and J gave up 5 bases; unmatched junction bases: 19. Germline CDR1 and CDR2: LNHDA and SQIVND (reference sequence).

The CDR3 nucleotides read TGTGCCAGCAGCTGGGGGGGACAGGGAATCTCACCCCTCCACTTT. Translation: CASSWGGQGISPLHF. The chain recombines TRBV7-3 with TRBJ1-6, with 9 bases identical to TRBD1. The CDR3 covers 15 residues. Germline CDR1 reads SGHTA; CDR2 reads FQGTGA. With 4 bases clipped from V and 10 bases from J, the junction kept 8 bases outside the gene matches.